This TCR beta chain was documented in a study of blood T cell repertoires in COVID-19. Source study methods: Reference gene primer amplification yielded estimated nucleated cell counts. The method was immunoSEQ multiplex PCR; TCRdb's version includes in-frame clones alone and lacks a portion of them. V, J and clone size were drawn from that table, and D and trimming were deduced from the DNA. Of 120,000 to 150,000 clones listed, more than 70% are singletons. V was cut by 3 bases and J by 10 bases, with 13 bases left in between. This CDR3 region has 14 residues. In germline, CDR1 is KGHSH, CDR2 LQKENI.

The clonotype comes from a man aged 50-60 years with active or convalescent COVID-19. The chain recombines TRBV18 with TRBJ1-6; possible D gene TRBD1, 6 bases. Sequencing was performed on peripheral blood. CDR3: CASSPGHRTSPLHF. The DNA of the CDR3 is TGTGCCAGCTCACCGGGACATCGAACCTCACCCCTCCACTTT. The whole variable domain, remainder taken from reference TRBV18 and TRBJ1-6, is NAGVMQNPRHLVRRRGQEARLRCSPMKGHSHVYWYRQLPEEGLKFMVYLQKENIIDESGMPKERFSAEFPKEGPSILRIQQVVRGDSAAYFCASSPGHRTSPLHFGNGTRLTVT.